One and the same sample provided the 11 T cell receptor beta chains below, sequenced in a study of shared clonotypes between healthy human individuals. Measured with immunoSEQ multiplex PCR; TCRdb has only the in-frame clones, and not every one. The sample holds some 1,400,000 clones, roughly 96% seen once. Sequencing was performed on naive CD4+ T cells sorted from blood. Subset denoted: CD45RA+ positively selected. These receptors originate from a man between 25 and 39 years old in good health.

The chain is built from TRBV5-4 and TRBJ2-5; a weak D match, TRBD1 (5 bases). The germline V gene has CDR1 SGHNT and CDR2 YYREEE (reference sequence). The V gene lost 0 bases and the J gene lost 5 bases, with 11 bases spanning the gap. This CDR3 is 14 amino acids long. The CDR3 is CASSLEGMRETQYF. The CDR3 nucleotides read TGTGCCAGCAGCTTGGAGGGGATGCGGGAGACCCAGTACTTC.

The gene calls are TRBV2 and TRBJ2-1, with 10 bases lining up with TRBD2. The length of the CDR3 is 15 residues. With V trimmed by 4 bases and J by 7 bases, 7 bases remained unmatched. Germline CDR1 reads SNHLY; CDR2 reads FYNNEI. Here the CDR3 DNA reads TGTGCCAGCAGTGGGGTAGCGGGAGGTAAGAATGAGCAGTTCTTC. Residues: CASSGVAGGKNEQFF.

This clone has just one count. The V call is TRBV5-8, the J call TRBJ1-2; D is ambiguous. V shed 5 bases and J shed 10 bases, with 12 bases lying between them. This CDR3 contains 11 residues. Germline loops: CDR1 SGHTS, CDR2 YDEGEE. This CDR3 is CASRDVLYYTF. CDR3 in DNA: TGTGCCAGCAGGGACGTTCTCTACTACACCTTC. Combining the CDR3 with reference TRBV5-8 and TRBJ1-2 gives the whole variable domain EAGVTQSPTHLIKTRGQQATLRCSPISGHTSVYWYQQALGLGLQFLLWYDEGEERNRGNFPPRFSGRQFPNYSSELNVNALELEDSALYLCASRDVLYYTFGSGTRLTVV.

The chain recombines TRBV10-2 with TRBJ2-3; 12 bases line up with TRBD2. From germline, CDR1 is WSHSY and CDR2 SAAADI. J was trimmed by 6 bases and V by 4 bases; bases with no gene match: 11. The CDR3 is made up of 17 amino acids. CDR3 protein: CASSGFGLAGYGDTQYF. DNA of the CDR3: TGCGCCAGCAGTGGGTTCGGACTAGCGGGATATGGGGATACGCAGTATTTT.

The rearrangement joins TRBV7-2 to TRBJ2-5; a possible D gene is TRBD2 (5 bases). The CDR3 covers 14 residues. Trimming cost V 3 bases and J 1 base, with 9 bases left between them. Germline-derived CDR1 and CDR2 are SGHTA and FQGNSA. The chain's CDR3 is CASSLAGVQETQYF. DNA for the CDR3: TGTGCCAGCAGCTTGGCGGGCGTCCAAGAGACCCAGTACTTC. Drawing the rest from reference TRBV7-2 and TRBJ2-5, the complete variable domain is GAGVSQSPSNKVTEKGKDVELRCDPISGHTALYWYRQSLGQGLEFLIYFQGNSAPDKSGLPSDRFSAERTGGSVSTLTIQRTQQEDSAVYLCASSLAGVQETQYFGPGTRLLVL.

CDR3 amino acids: CASRRVHEQYF. The DNA of the CDR3 is TGTGCCAGCAGGAGAGTCCACGAGCAGTACTTC. This chain connects TRBV6-5 to TRBJ2-7, with D unclear. V shed 6 bases and J shed 5 bases, with 8 bases lying between them. CDR3 length: 11 residues. Germline-derived CDR1 and CDR2 are MNHEY and SVGAGI.

This rearrangement joins TRBV15 to TRBJ2-7, with D perhaps matching TRBD2 (6 bases). The CDR3 covers 14 residues. V was trimmed by 3 bases and J by 7 bases, leaving 16 bases between them. Germline CDR1 is LNHNV and CDR2 is YYDKDF (reference sequence). CDR3 sequence: CATSRGLQEGEQYF. CDR3 DNA sequence: TGTGCCACCAGCAGGGGACTCCAGGAAGGTGAGCAGTACTTC. Full variable domain (outside the CDR3, taken from reference TRBV15 and TRBJ2-7): DAMVIQNPRYQVTQFGKPVTLSCSQTLNHNVMYWYQQKSSQAPKLLFHYYDKDFNNEADTPDNFQSRRPNTSFCFLDIRSPGLGDTAMYLCATSRGLQEGEQYFGPGTRLTVT.

The CDR3 bases are TGCGCCAGCAGTGAGTTGGTCGGGGTCGAGCAGTACTTC. Amino acid sequence: CASSELVGVEQYF. V and J are TRBV10-1 and TRBJ2-7; a possible D gene is TRBD2 (5 bases). From germline, CDR1 is WNHNN and CDR2 SYGVQD (reference sequence). This CDR3 has 13 residues. V was trimmed by 1 base and J by 6 bases, leaving 10 bases between them.

The chain links TRBV18 to TRBJ2-1; maybe TRBD1 (6 bases). The germline gives CDR1 KGHSH, CDR2 LQKENI. The length of the CDR3 is 14 residues. V shed 3 bases and J shed 6 bases, with 12 bases lying between them. CDR3 sequence: CASSPRGDGNEQFF. The CDR3 DNA reads as TGTGCCAGCTCACCCAGGGGAGACGGCAATGAGCAGTTCTTC.

As concerns this clone: Within the sample, other DNA sequences also encode this same CDR3. The chain combines TRBV10-3 with TRBJ2-5; perhaps TRBD2 as D (6 bases). Germline assignment: CDR1 ENHRY and CDR2 SYGVKD. The CDR3 totals 13 residues. The V end lost 0 bases, the J end lost 5 bases, and 7 bases lay between the germline ends. The CDR3 reads CAISESSGETQYF. In DNA form, the CDR3 reads TGTGCCATCAGTGAGTCGAGCGGGGAGACCCAGTACTTC.

The chain employs TRBV7-3 and TRBJ1-1; weak D call: TRBD1 (6 bases). Trimming removed 3 bases from V and 5 bases from J, with 10 bases in between. Germline CDR1 and CDR2: SGHTA and FQGTGA. The CDR3 totals 13 residues. CDR3 in DNA: TGTGCCAGCAGCTTTGGAGGGACAACTGAAGCTTTCTTT. This gives the protein CASSFGGTTEAFF.